The 19 T cell receptor beta chains below all came from one sample that was sequenced in a study of blood T cell repertoires in COVID-19. The method was immunoSEQ multiplex PCR; TCRdb's version includes in-frame clones alone and lacks a portion of them. The sample has about 120,000 clones, about two thirds seen once. Source material: peripheral blood. These TCRs come from a human donor with acute or convalescent COVID-19. The donor label of this sample is uncertain.

The chain recombines TRBV11-3 with TRBJ2-3; 10 bases are a match to TRBD2. CDR3 length: 13 amino acids. Losses at the gene ends were 5 bases for V and 5 bases for J; bases not matched to a gene: 1. The germline gives CDR1 SGHNT, CDR2 YENEEA. CDR3 residues: CASSPSGGDTQYF. CDR3 nucleotides: TGTGCCAGCAGCCCTAGCGGGGGAGATACGCAGTATTTT.

The CDR3 bases are TGTGCCACCAGTGATCCTAGACAGCAAGAGACCCAGTACTTC. This translates into CATSDPRQQETQYF. The rearrangement links TRBV24-1 to TRBJ2-5, with D tentatively TRBD1 (5 bases). The CDR3 covers 14 residues. The germline V and J ends were trimmed by 3 bases and 2 bases, with 9 bases remaining between them. Per the germline V gene, CDR1 is KGHDR and CDR2 is SFDVKD.

There are a few counts of this clone. This chain uses TRBV5-4 with TRBJ2-6, with D perhaps TRBD1 (6 bases). Looked up from germline, CDR1 is SGHNT and CDR2 is YYREEE (reference sequence). The CDR3 totals 17 residues. With 2 bases removed from V and 1 base from J, the gap between germline ends came to 13 bases. CDR3 in amino acids: CASSFQGWGSGANVLTF. The CDR3 DNA reads TGTGCCAGCAGCTTTCAGGGGTGGGGGTCTGGGGCCAACGTCCTGACTTTC.

The rearrangement uses TRBV5-5 and TRBJ2-2, with 7 bases that match TRBD1. Germline V gene sequence: CDR1 SGHKS, CDR2 YYEKEE (reference sequence). Trimming took 1 base from V and 3 from J; bases not matched to a gene: 3. The CDR3 is 15 residues long. The CDR3 DNA sequence: TGTGCCAGCAGCTTGAAGGGGGCGGACACCGGGGAGCTGTTTTTT. Translating gives CASSLKGADTGELFF.

The rearrangement uses TRBV6-5 and TRBJ2-3; 8 bases agree with TRBD2. The CDR3 length is 15 residues. J gave up 0 bases and V 3 bases, and 2 bases lay outside the gene matches. Germline CDR1 and CDR2: MNHEY and SVGAGI. CDR3 amino acids: CASSYSGTSTDTQYF. As DNA, the CDR3 is TGTGCCAGCAGTTATAGCGGGACAAGCACAGATACGCAGTATTTT.

This chain connects TRBV18 to TRBJ1-6; no clear D gene. The CDR3 has 15 amino acids. CDR1 and CDR2 from the germline V gene are KGHSH and LQKENI. The V gene lost 3 bases and the J gene lost 6 bases, with 12 bases spanning the gap. CDR3 residues: CASSPSAQTNSPLHF. The CDR3, as DNA: TGTGCCAGCTCACCTTCCGCGCAAACTAATTCACCCCTCCACTTT.

This chain uses TRBV4-1 with TRBJ2-7; TRBD2 matches 11 bases. The germline CDR1 and CDR2 sequences are MGHRA and YSYEKL. The V segment lost 3 bases and the J segment 2 bases; nucleotides outside the gene matches: 3. CDR3 length: 15 residues. The CDR3 spells CASSQGLAAPYEQYF. The CDR3 DNA reads as TGCGCCAGCAGCCAGGGACTAGCGGCGCCCTACGAGCAGTACTTC.

The rearrangement joins TRBV23-1 to TRBJ2-7; D gene ambiguous. TRBV23-1 is an ORF, with its function uncertain. V lost 11 bases and J lost 1, with 12 bases in between. The CDR3 loop spans 12 amino acids. The CDR3 DNA reads TGCGCCCAAACTGCTTTTTCCTACGAGCAGTACTTC. It codes for CAQTAFSYEQYF.

J is TRBJ2-5 and V is TRBV5-1, with a possible D match to TRBD2 (5 bases). The V end lost 1 base, the J end lost 5 bases, and 9 bases lay between the germline ends. CDR1 is SGHRS, CDR2 YFSETQ, per germline. The CDR3 totals 13 residues. CDR3 protein: CASSLRQRETQYF. CDR3 DNA sequence: TGCGCCAGCAGCTTGCGGCAGCGGGAGACCCAGTACTTC.

The rearrangement joins TRBV6-6 to TRBJ1-3; no definite D call. The V and J ends lost 2 bases and 4 bases respectively, with 12 bases between them. This CDR3 is built from 15 residues. Germline CDR1 MNHNY, CDR2 SVGAGI (reference sequence). The CDR3 DNA follows: TGTGCCAGCAGTTACGAGGGATCCGGGGGAAACACCATATATTTT. Its translation is CASSYEGSGGNTIYF.

This rearrangement joins TRBV6-5 to TRBJ1-2; 8 positions match TRBD1. The germline gives CDR1 MNHEY, CDR2 SVGAGI. This CDR3 is built from 14 residues. With V trimmed by 2 bases and J by 7 bases, 6 bases remained unmatched. The CDR3 sequence is CASSYDRGSGGYTF. The CDR3 region has the DNA TGTGCCAGCAGTTACGACAGGGGCTCAGGTGGCTACACCTTC.

Details on this clone: Other DNA sequences within the sample encode an identical CDR3. J is TRBJ2-1 and V is TRBV18, with a possible D match to TRBD1 (5 bases). The CDR3 has 13 amino acids. Trimming cost V 6 bases and J 4 bases, with 10 bases left between them. Germline CDR1 and CDR2: KGHSH and LQKENI. CDR3 DNA: TGTGCCAGCTCTCCCGACAGTTACAATGAGCAGTTCTTC. It codes for CASSPDSYNEQFF.

There are a few counts of this clone. The chain joins TRBV19 to TRBJ1-4; 9 bases map to TRBD1. The trim removed 6 bases at V and 7 bases at J, leaving 6 bases unmatched. The CDR3 runs to 14 residues. The germline CDR1 and CDR2 sequences are LNHDA and SQIVND (reference sequence). DNA for the CDR3: TGTGCCAGTAGCAACAGGGGGCTTGGTGAAAAACTGTTTTTT. Protein product: CASSNRGLGEKLFF. Together with reference TRBV19 and TRBJ1-4, the CDR3 gives the full variable domain: DGGITQSPKYLFRKEGQNVTLSCEQNLNHDAMYWYRQDPGQGLRLIYYSQIVNDFQKGDIAEGYSVSREKKESFPLTVTSAQKNPTAFYLCASSNRGLGEKLFFGSGTQLSVL.

The J gene is TRBJ2-1, the V gene TRBV2; tentatively, D is TRBD1 (5 bases). This CDR3 is built from 13 residues. The germline V and J ends were trimmed by 4 bases and 6 bases, with 10 bases remaining between them. The V gene's germline CDR1 is SNHLY and CDR2 FYNNEI. The CDR3 spells CASSASRANEQFF. CDR3 DNA sequence: TGTGCCAGCAGTGCCTCCAGGGCCAATGAGCAGTTCTTC.

The chain has TRBV9 and TRBJ1-4; D remains ambiguous. There are 17 residues in the CDR3. Germline CDR1 reads SGDLS; CDR2 reads YYNGEE. Trimming took 3 bases from V and 3 from J, leaving 18 bases between them. Written as DNA, the CDR3 is TGTGCCAGCAGCGGAGGAGCGTCGTTGCTCCCTAATGAAAAACTGTTTTTT. Protein sequence: CASSGGASLLPNEKLFF.

This clone is a singleton in its sample. The V call is TRBV11-3, the J call TRBJ2-3, with TRBD2 matching over 7 bases. The CDR3 consists of 13 residues. Germline V gene lookup returns CDR1 SGHNT and CDR2 YENEEA. The J segment lost 8 bases and the V segment lost 1 base, leaving 3 bases of the junction unmatched. The CDR3 reads CASSLGTGGTQYF. The CDR3 DNA sequence: TGTGCCAGCAGCTTAGGGACGGGGGGTACGCAGTATTTT.

The chain couples TRBV7-2 to TRBJ2-7; TRBD2 matches 12 bases. V was clipped by 5 bases and J by 6 bases; unmatched bases: 8. Looked up from germline, CDR1 is SGHTA and CDR2 is FQGNSA. This CDR3 contains 15 residues. This chain's CDR3 is CASSTLAGGPLEQYF. The DNA of the CDR3 is TGTGCCAGCAGCACCCTAGCGGGGGGGCCTCTCGAGCAGTACTTC.

This clone appeared many times. This chain uses TRBV2 with TRBJ2-1; 13 positions agree with TRBD2. CDR1 and CDR2 (germline): SNHLY, FYNNEI. The CDR3 runs 19 residues. The J segment lost 2 bases and the V segment lost 3 bases, leaving 10 bases of the junction unmatched. The CDR3 region has the DNA TGTGCCAGCAGTGACGTACTAGCGGGGGGGCCACTCGCCTACAATGAGCAGTTCTTC. This gives the protein CASSDVLAGGPLAYNEQFF.

The chain employs TRBV11-3 and TRBJ2-3; the match to TRBD2 covers 8 bases. From germline, CDR1 is SGHNT and CDR2 YENEEA. Trimming cost V 4 bases and J 4 bases; bases outside gene matches: 7. The CDR3 is 15 amino acids. DNA of the CDR3: TGTGCCAGCAGCTCGGGACTAGTCCCCGCAGATACGCAGTATTTT. It codes for CASSSGLVPADTQYF. Variable domain in full (rest from reference TRBV11-3 and TRBJ2-3): EAGVVQSPRYKIIEKKQPVAFWCNPISGHNTLYWYLQNLGQGPELLIRYENEEAVDDSQLPKDRFSAERLKGVDSTLKIQPAELGDSAVYLCASSSGLVPADTQYFGPGTRLTVL.